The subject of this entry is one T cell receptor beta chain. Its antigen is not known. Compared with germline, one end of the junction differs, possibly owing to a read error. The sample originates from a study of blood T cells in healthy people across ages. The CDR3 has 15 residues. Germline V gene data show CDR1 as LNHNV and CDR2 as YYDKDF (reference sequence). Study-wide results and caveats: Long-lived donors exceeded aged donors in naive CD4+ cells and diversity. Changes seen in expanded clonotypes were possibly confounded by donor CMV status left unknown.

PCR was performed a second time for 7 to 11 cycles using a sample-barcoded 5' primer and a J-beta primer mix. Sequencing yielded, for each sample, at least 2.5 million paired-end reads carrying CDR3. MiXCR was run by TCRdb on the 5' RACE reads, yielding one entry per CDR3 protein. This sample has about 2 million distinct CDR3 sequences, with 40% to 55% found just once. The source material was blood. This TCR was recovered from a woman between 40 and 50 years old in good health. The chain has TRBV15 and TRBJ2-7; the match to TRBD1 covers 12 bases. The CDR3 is CATSRAGQGARERYF. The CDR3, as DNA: TGTGCCACCAGCAGAGCGGGACAGGGGGCTAGAGAGCGGTACTTC.